The TCR beta chain described here comes from a study of CD8+CD57+ T cells in acquired aplastic anemia. On the study more broadly: Around 3.5 ug was the average amount of DNA from sorted CD4+ and CD8+ cells. Reads per healthy sample averaged approximately 10 million (CD4+) and 11 million to 14 million (CD8+).

The V gene lost 2 bases and the J gene lost 0 bases, with 5 bases spanning the gap. CDR3 length: 14 amino acids. Germline V CDR1 and CDR2: SEHNR, FQNEAQ (reference sequence). Genomic DNA served as template for TCR beta VDJ and CDR3 profiling. TCRdb recomputed calls from the reads with MiXCR, one row per CDR3 protein. The sample carries approximately 81,000 distinct CDR3 sequences, over 35% recorded once. The genes are TRBV7-9 and TRBJ1-5; a weak D match, TRBD1 (5 bases). Sequenced: sorted CD4+, CD8+, or CD8+CD57+ T cells (not recorded which) from PBMCs. The receptor's source is a human donor in good health, serving as a control. The CDR3 protein is CASSLQGSNQPQHF. CDR3 nucleotide sequence: TGTGCCAGCAGCTTACAGGGTAGCAATCAGCCCCAGCATTTT.